This entry concerns a single T cell receptor beta chain. What this receptor recognizes is not known. Base qualities are not at hand, and no much larger clone is one base apart. Healthy HIV-negative adults with no recently reported acute infections or vaccinations were included as donors. Only Caucasian adults living in Nashville, Tennessee, USA were represented among the donors. CD4+ T cells were enriched by magnetic negative selection; naive cells were then positively selected on CD45RA, and the negative fraction formed the memory subset. Blood was collected by leukapheresis, and PBMCs were isolated by Ficoll-Histopaque density gradient centrifugation and then cryopreserved in liquid nitrogen vapor phase. Analytical flow cytometry was used to check the purity and quantity of every magnetically sorted T cell population. Genomic DNA was isolated from each sorted fraction and quantified by UV absorbance on a Nanodrop 2000c.

TCR CDR3 regions were amplified from genomic DNA by multiplex PCR using the deep immunoSEQ assay. Extracted genomic DNA from each cell subset was distributed evenly across all wells of several immunoSEQ 96-well plates, and each plate was treated as a replicate. For sorted subsets, around 0.2 ug genomic DNA, equal to about 30,000 T cell genomes, was loaded into each replicate PCR. Purified libraries were measured with a Qubit 3.0 fluorometer, size-checked on a Bioanalyzer 2100, and measured again with the KAPA Library Quantification kit. Every immunoSEQ 96-well plate was sequenced on a separate single-read 150-cycle Illumina NextSeq 550 flow cell. Turning to the authors' computational methods: The immunoSEQ output contained only junctional sequences without quality scores, so filtering could not match that applied to full-length reads. To assign V/J genes and CDR3, sequences were annotated against IMGT germline references using PyIR, a Python wrapper for IgBLAST v1.9. Reads with weak V/J assignments (E-value above 1e-6), missing CDR3, stop codons, out-of-frame junctions, or ambiguous translated residues were removed. V3J clonotypes were defined by identical inferred V gene, J gene, and CDR3 amino acid sequence. To compute the percentage overlap between repertoires, the number of shared unique clonotypes was divided by the size of the smaller repertoire. RTK rarefaction, the Chao1 estimator, and Recon v2.1 estimates of unobserved clonotypes were used to assess repertoire richness. For all TCRbeta clonotypes obtained by the gDNA method from four donors, generation probabilities were computed with OLGA. Drawn from immuneACCESS, this table holds only the in-frame rearrangements with V and J called that TCRdb kept. Clones are partly lost; checked studies trace under half to an unresolved V gene and leave the rest unexplained. V and J calls and clone size come straight from that table; D and trimming were deduced from the DNA. This sample is represented by around 700,000 clones; about two thirds of them were singletons. About 1.8% of the sample is in the top ten clones.

The data were obtained in a study of shared clonotypes between healthy human individuals (dated by TCRdb to the early 2020s). With respect to the entire study: Two women and three men aged 18 to 49 years were included in the cohort. Per donor, three plates each were used for CD4 naive and CD4 memory, two for CD8 naive, and one for CD8 memory. To estimate repertoire size and how much clonotypes are shared between individuals, the study performed deep sequencing of blood TCR repertoires from five healthy adults. Different laboratories and diverse techniques were used to prepare libraries and sequence TCR repertoires, to increase sequencing depth and limit assay-specific biases. Leukapheresis yielded between about 0.94 and 8.9 billion PBMCs per donor.

Results the study describes overall, beyond this receptor: The small number of donors limited the genetic and exposure-history diversity represented. Sampling was restricted to blood, and TCR repertoires in tissues likely differ from the TCR repertoires found in blood. About 4.5% of naive CD4, 3% to 4% of naive CD8, roughly 2.4% of memory CD4, and 0.35% to 0.4% of memory CD8 clonotypes were shared across several donors. Naive subsets generally had larger estimated clonotype richness than memory subsets. Higher generation probabilities were observed for clonotypes shared by all four sorted-subset donors than for non-shared clonotypes. Pairwise subsampling indicated that sequencing depth was expected to affect the degree of clonotype sharing among donors. Rarefaction of sorted-subset datasets indicated incomplete sequencing despite the large sequencing depth.

The CDR3 numbers 16 residues from cysteine through phenylalanine. The kept DNA is CDR3 alone, 48 bases in frame from the first base. CDR1 SEHNR and CDR2 FQNEAQ were looked up in the germline V gene (reference sequence). The germline V and J ends show losses of 5 bases and 2 bases respectively, and no gene match explains 6 bases of the junction. The clonotype was recovered from a woman in her thirties in good health. Material for sequencing was memory CD4+ T cells sorted from blood. Sample cell subset or site, as interpreted from the label and publication: CD45RA-negative fraction. Here the chain combines TRBV7-9 and TRBJ2-3, and 11 junctional nucleotides match TRBD2. Read as DNA, the sequence is TGTGCCAGCAGCCCGTTAGCGGGAGGGGTCACAGATACGCAGTATTTT. This translates into CASSPLAGGVTDTQYF.